This is a list of T cell receptor beta chains from one sample in a study of neoadjuvant anti-PD-1 for oral cavity cancer. Sequencing was performed with immunoSEQ multiplex PCR; in TCRdb, only in-frame clones are kept and a portion is missing. This table has approximately 16,000 clones, 55% to 70% appearing once. The specimen comprised PBMCs, sampled before nivolumab (anti-PD-1) treatment. Receptors were obtained from a person aged 35-80 years with oral cavity squamous cell carcinoma. CDR3s include the opening cysteine and the closing phenylalanine or tryptophan. A D gene is named only where the DNA matches it firmly. Size is stated for part of the rows, as once, few or many counts, or as a class when the clone is expanded.

V gene	clone size	J gene	D gene	CDR3 DNA	CDR3 protein
TRBV21-1	NA	TRBJ1-1	NA	TGTGCCAGCCCCTGGTGGAACACTGAAGCTTTCTTT	CASPWWNTEAFF
TRBV6-4	NA	TRBJ1-1	NA	TGTGCCAGCAGGATCGCACCGAACACTGAAGCTTTCTTT	CASRIAPNTEAFF
TRBV7-9	few	TRBJ1-5	NA	TGTGCCAGCAGCTTGGCCCACGGGGGCAATCAGCCCCAGCATTTT	CASSLAHGGNQPQHF
TRBV6-5	NA	TRBJ2-3	NA	TGTGCCAGCAGTTACGGGGATACGCAGTATTTT	CASSYGDTQYF
TRBV9	NA	TRBJ2-7	NA	TGTGCCAGCAGCGGAGGGAGTTCCTACGAGCAGTACTTC	CASSGGSSYEQYF
TRBV5-6	NA	TRBJ2-6	NA	TGTGCCAGCAGCCCGCTCCCCGGCTCTGGGGCCAACGTCCTGACTTTC	CASSPLPGSGANVLTF
TRBV29-1	NA	TRBJ2-3	TRBD1	TGCAGCGTTGAGGGGGACAGGCCGACAGATACGCAGTATTTT	CSVEGDRPTDTQYF
TRBV29-1	NA	TRBJ2-1	TRBD2	TGCAGCGTTGAGCTGGTAGCGGGTTTTTCCTACAATGAGCAGTTCTTC	CSVELVAGFSYNEQFF
TRBV6-1	few	TRBJ1-1	NA	TGTGCCAGCAGTGAAAATAAGAACTTGAACACTGAAGCTTTCTTT	CASSENKNLNTEAFF
TRBV5-6	NA	TRBJ2-1	NA	TGTGCCAGCAGCTCGGGGCCCCAGGGGGGCAATGAGCAGTTCTTC	CASSSGPQGGNEQFF
TRBV30	once	TRBJ2-3	NA	TGTGCCTGGAGTGGCTGGGCCGCAGATACGCAGTATTTT	CAWSGWAADTQYF
TRBV9	NA	TRBJ1-4	TRBD1	TGTGCCAGCAGCGCCCCGGGACAGGGGGATGAAAAACTGTTTTTT	CASSAPGQGDEKLFF
TRBV2	NA	TRBJ2-7	NA	TGTGCCAGCAGGGATAGCGGAAGCTCCTACGAGCAGTACTTC	CASRDSGSSYEQYF
TRBV5-4	NA	TRBJ2-7	TRBD2	TGTGCCAGCAGCTCTAAGGAGCGGGGGTCCTACGAGCAGTACTTC	CASSSKERGSYEQYF
TRBV5-6	NA	TRBJ1-5	NA	TGTGCCAGCAGCCCCCAGCGTACTCAGCCCCAGCATTTT	CASSPQRTQPQHF
TRBV29-1	NA	TRBJ2-5	NA	TGCAGCGCACGGACAGCTCAAGAGACCCAGTACTTC	CSARTAQETQYF
TRBV19	NA	TRBJ2-2	TRBD2	TGTGCCAGTAGTGTAGCGGGGAACACCGGGGAGCTGTTTTTT	CASSVAGNTGELFF
TRBV11-2	NA	TRBJ2-1	TRBD2	TGTGCCAGCAGCTTAGAGGCGGGAGAGGGCAATGAGCAGTTCTTC	CASSLEAGEGNEQFF
TRBV6-1	few	TRBJ1-5	TRBD1	TGTGCCAGCAATCCGACAGGGAGCAATCAGCCCCAGCATTTT	CASNPTGSNQPQHF
TRBV5-1	once	TRBJ2-2	NA	TGCGCCAGCAGCTTGGAGGTTAGCAACACCGGGGAGCTGTTTTTT	CASSLEVSNTGELFF
TRBV30	few	TRBJ2-1	NA	TGTGCCTGGGCATGGACTCCTGGCAATGAGCAGTTCTTC	CAWAWTPGNEQFF
TRBV5-1	few	TRBJ2-5	TRBD1	TGCGCCAGCAGCTTGGCGGGACAGGTAGTGGAGACCCAGTACTTC	CASSLAGQVVETQYF
TRBV30	NA	TRBJ2-7	TRBD1	TGTGCCTGGCAGGGGGCCTACGAGCAGTACTTC	CAWQGAYEQYF
TRBV6-5	NA	TRBJ2-7	TRBD2	TGTGCCAGCACCTCGGGGGGGAGCTACGAGCAGTACTTC	CASTSGGSYEQYF
TRBV7-9	NA	TRBJ1-1	NA	TGTGCCAGCAGCTGGGAGGGCTTCGGAACTGAAGCTTTCTTT	CASSWEGFGTEAFF
TRBV19	NA	TRBJ2-3	NA	TGTGCCAGTAGTATAGTTTCAGGCACAGATACGCAGTATTTT	CASSIVSGTDTQYF
TRBV6-5	NA	TRBJ2-1	NA	TGTGCCAGCAGTGACGAGGGAAATGAGCAGTTCTTC	CASSDEGNEQFF
TRBV30	NA	TRBJ1-3	TRBD1	TGTGCCTGGAGCTTGGCAGGGGGATTAGCGTTTGGAAACACCATATATTTT	CAWSLAGGLAFGNTIYF
TRBV2	NA	TRBJ2-7	NA	TGTGCCAGCTCGGACAATCCGGCGGAGCAGTACTTC	CASSDNPAEQYF
TRBV2	NA	TRBJ2-7	NA	TGTGCCAGCAGTGGTTGGGACACCTCCTACGAGCAGTACTTC	CASSGWDTSYEQYF
TRBV19	NA	TRBJ2-1	TRBD2	TGTGCCACCATAGCGGGAGGGCCTTTAAATGAGCAGTTCTTC	CATIAGGPLNEQFF
TRBV19	NA	TRBJ1-1	NA	TGTGCCAGTAGTGCAGCCGGGACAACGAACACTGAAGCTTTCTTT	CASSAAGTTNTEAFF
TRBV9	once	TRBJ2-1	NA	TGTGCCAGCAGCAAGTACGGCTCCTACAATGAGCAGTTCTTC	CASSKYGSYNEQFF
TRBV11-2	once	TRBJ2-7	TRBD1	TGTGCCAGCAGCTTAGCAAACAGGGGGCTGTACTTC	CASSLANRGLYF
TRBV19	few	TRBJ1-5	TRBD1	TGTGCCAGTAGTAATACAGGGGGACGGGATCAGCCCCAGCATTTT	CASSNTGGRDQPQHF
TRBV5-4	NA	TRBJ2-7	TRBD1	TGTGCCAGCAGCCAGCCGACAGGGGACTACGAGCAGTACTTC	CASSQPTGDYEQYF
TRBV7-3	NA	TRBJ2-2	NA	TGTGCCAGCAGCTTACAGGGGGAGGTCGGGGAGCTGTTTTTT	CASSLQGEVGELFF
TRBV5-6	NA	TRBJ1-5	TRBD1	TGTGCCAGCAGCTTGGGACAGGGGTATGATCAGCCCCAGCATTTT	CASSLGQGYDQPQHF
TRBV4-1	NA	TRBJ2-7	TRBD2	TGCGCCAGCAGCCACCCCGGGCTAGCGGTACCCTACGAGCAGTACTTC	CASSHPGLAVPYEQYF
TRBV6-1	once	TRBJ2-3	TRBD2	TGTGCCAGCGTGCGGGAGCGCGCAGATACGCAGTATTTT	CASVRERADTQYF
TRBV6-4	NA	TRBJ2-1	TRBD2	TGTGCCAGCAGTGCCGCGGGACTAGCATCGGGTGAGCAGTTCTTC	CASSAAGLASGEQFF
TRBV2	NA	TRBJ2-1	TRBD2	TGTGCCAGCAGTAAGACTAGCGGGAGGCTTGAGCAGTTCTTC	CASSKTSGRLEQFF
TRBV7-2	NA	TRBJ1-2	NA	TGTGCCAGCAGCTTAAAGGGATCGGAAGGCTACACCTTC	CASSLKGSEGYTF
TRBV2	NA	TRBJ2-5	NA	TGTGCCAGCAGTGAACAAGGGGAGACCCAGTACTTC	CASSEQGETQYF
TRBV2	NA	TRBJ1-2	NA	TGTGCCAGCAAGCTTATCTTCAACTATGGCTACACCTTC	CASKLIFNYGYTF
TRBV27	few	TRBJ1-5	NA	TGTGCCAGCAGTACCCCAAATCAGCCCCAGCATTTT	CASSTPNQPQHF
TRBV7-3	few	TRBJ2-6	NA	TGTGCCAGCAGCCCCTCTACCCCTAGCTCTGGGGCCAACGTCCTGACTTTC	CASSPSTPSSGANVLTF
TRBV15	few	TRBJ2-7	TRBD2	TGTGCCACTTCAGGCGGGACTAGCGATTCCGACGAGCAGTACTTC	CATSGGTSDSDEQYF
TRBV27	NA	TRBJ2-6	TRBD2	TGTGCCAGCAGTGGGAGGGCTGGGGCCAACGTCCTGACTTTC	CASSGRAGANVLTF
TRBV9	NA	TRBJ2-7	TRBD2	TGTGCCAGCAGCGTAGAGGGGCTAGCGGGAAAGATGGACGAGCAGTACTTC	CASSVEGLAGKMDEQYF
TRBV5-1	few	TRBJ2-7	TRBD1	TGCGCCAGCAGCACGGGACAGGGTGTGGGCTACGAGCAGTACTTC	CASSTGQGVGYEQYF
TRBV2	few	TRBJ2-7	TRBD1	TGTGCCAGCAGTGGACAGGGTTACGAGCAGTACTTC	CASSGQGYEQYF
TRBV11-2	once	TRBJ2-5	NA	TGTGCCAGCACCTTAGAATGGGTGCGAGAGACCCAGTACTTC	CASTLEWVRETQYF